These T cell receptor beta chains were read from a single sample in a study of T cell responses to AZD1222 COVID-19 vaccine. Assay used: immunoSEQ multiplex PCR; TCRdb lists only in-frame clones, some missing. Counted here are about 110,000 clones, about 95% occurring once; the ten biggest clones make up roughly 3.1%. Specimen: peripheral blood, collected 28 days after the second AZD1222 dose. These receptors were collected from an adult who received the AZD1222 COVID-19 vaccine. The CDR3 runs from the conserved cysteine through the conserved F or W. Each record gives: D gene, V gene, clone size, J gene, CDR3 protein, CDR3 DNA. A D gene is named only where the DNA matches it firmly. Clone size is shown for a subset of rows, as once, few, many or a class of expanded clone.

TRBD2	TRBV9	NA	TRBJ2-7	CASSVGLAGSPEQYF	TGTGCCAGCAGCGTAGGACTAGCGGGATCCCCTGAGCAGTACTTC
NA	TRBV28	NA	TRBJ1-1	CASMDLTEAFF	TGTGCCAGCATGGATCTGACTGAAGCTTTCTTT
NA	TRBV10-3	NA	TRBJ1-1	CAISYLGGTEAFF	TGTGCCATCAGTTACTTGGGGGGTACTGAAGCTTTCTTT
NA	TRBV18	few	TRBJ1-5	CASSLYNQPQHF	TGTGCCAGCTCTCTTTACAATCAGCCCCAGCATTTT
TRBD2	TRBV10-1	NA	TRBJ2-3	CASRGLAGGMADTQYF	TGCGCCAGCAGGGGACTAGCGGGAGGGATGGCAGATACGCAGTATTTT
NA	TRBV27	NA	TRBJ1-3	CASSPFPPGNTIYF	TGTGCCAGCAGCCCCTTCCCCCCTGGAAACACCATATATTTT
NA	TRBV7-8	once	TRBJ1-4	CASSLHITGRVANEKLFF	TGTGCCAGCAGCTTACATATTACAGGGAGGGTAGCTAATGAAAAACTGTTTTTT
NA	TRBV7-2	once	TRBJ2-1	CASSSMGQGYNEQFF	TGTGCCAGCAGCTCGATGGGGCAGGGCTACAATGAGCAGTTCTTC
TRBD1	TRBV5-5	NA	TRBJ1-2	CASSPGQGSYGYTF	TGTGCCAGCAGCCCTGGACAGGGATCCTATGGCTACACCTTC
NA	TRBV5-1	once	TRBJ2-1	CASSSRSSSSYNGQFF	TGCGCCAGCAGCTCCCGTTCCTCTAGCTCCTACAATGGGCAGTTCTTC
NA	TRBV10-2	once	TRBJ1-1	CASIGGNTEAFF	TGCGCCAGCATCGGCGGAAACACTGAAGCTTTCTTT
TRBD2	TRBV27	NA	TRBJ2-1	CASSLWSGTSDYEQFF	TGTGCCAGCAGTTTATGGTCTGGGACTAGCGACTATGAGCAGTTCTTC
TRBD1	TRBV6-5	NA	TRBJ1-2	CASSSGQGYGYTF	TGTGCCAGCAGTTCCGGACAGGGCTATGGCTACACCTTC
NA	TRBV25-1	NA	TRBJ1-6	CASRPIEENSPLHF	TGTGCCAGCAGACCAATCGAAGAGAATTCACCCCTCCACTTT
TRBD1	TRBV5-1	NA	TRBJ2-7	CASRSQGARSYEQYF	TGCGCCAGCAGGAGTCAGGGGGCTAGGTCGTATGAGCAGTACTTC
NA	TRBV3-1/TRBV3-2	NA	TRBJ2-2	CASSQRQGVIGGELFF	TGTGCCAGCAGCCAGAGGCAGGGAGTAATTGGCGGGGAGCTGTTTTTT
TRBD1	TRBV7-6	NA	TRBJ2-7	CASSSLAGGESEQYF	TGTGCCAGCAGCTCCTTGGCAGGGGGAGAGAGTGAGCAGTACTTC
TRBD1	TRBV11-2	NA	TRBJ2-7	CASSPRTGGNNYEQYF	TGTGCCAGCAGCCCGAGGACAGGGGGCAACAACTACGAGCAGTACTTC
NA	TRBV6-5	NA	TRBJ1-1	CASNRGQPLTEAFF	TGTGCCAGCAATCGAGGGCAGCCCCTCACTGAAGCTTTCTTT
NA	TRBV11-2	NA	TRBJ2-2	CASSRNTGELFF	TGTGCCAGCAGCCGTAACACCGGGGAGCTGTTTTTT
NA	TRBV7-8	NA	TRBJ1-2	CASSQGLGYGYTF	TGTGCCAGCAGCCAGGGACTCGGCTATGGCTACACCTTC
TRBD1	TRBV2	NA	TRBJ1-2	CASSGQGSGGYTF	TGTGCCAGCAGTGGACAGGGGAGCGGAGGCTACACCTTC
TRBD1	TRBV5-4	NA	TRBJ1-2	CASSLGTGTNYGYTF	TGTGCCAGCAGCTTGGGGACAGGGACTAACTATGGCTACACCTTC
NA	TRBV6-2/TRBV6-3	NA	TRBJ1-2	CASSTVEVPLDYGYTF	TGTGCCAGCAGTACCGTAGAGGTCCCGTTAGACTATGGCTACACCTTC
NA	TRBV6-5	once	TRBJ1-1	CASSTGWTEAFF	TGTGCCAGCAGTACAGGGTGGACTGAAGCTTTCTTT
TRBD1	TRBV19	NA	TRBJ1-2	CASSIGQGNGYTF	TGTGCCAGTAGTATAGGACAGGGCAATGGCTACACCTTC
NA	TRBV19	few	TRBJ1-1	CASRLKTRNTEAFF	TGTGCCAGTAGATTGAAAACGCGGAACACTGAAGCTTTCTTT
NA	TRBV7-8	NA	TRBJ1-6	CASSLAGAGLSYNSPLHF	TGTGCCAGCAGCTTAGCAGGGGCGGGACTCTCCTATAATTCACCCCTCCACTTT
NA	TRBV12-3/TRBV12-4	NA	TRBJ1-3	CASSPHGNTIYF	TGTGCCAGCAGTCCCCACGGGAACACCATATATTTT
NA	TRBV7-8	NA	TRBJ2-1	CASSPEVVYTEQFF	TGTGCCAGCAGCCCCGAGGTCGTTTACACTGAGCAGTTCTTC
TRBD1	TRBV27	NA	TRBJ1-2	CATQQGNGYTF	TGTGCCACTCAACAGGGGAATGGCTACACCTTC
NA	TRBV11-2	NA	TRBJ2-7	CASSLLQDSYEQYF	TGTGCCAGCAGCTTATTACAGGACTCCTACGAGCAGTACTTC
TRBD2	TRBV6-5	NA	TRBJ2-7	CASSWREKGEQYF	TGTGCCAGCAGTTGGCGGGAGAAGGGCGAGCAGTACTTC
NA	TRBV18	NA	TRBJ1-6	CASSPGQGIDSPLHF	TGTGCCAGCTCACCGGGCCAGGGTATAGATTCACCCCTCCACTTT
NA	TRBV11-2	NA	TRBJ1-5	CASSLDVGSQPQHF	TGTGCCAGCAGCTTAGATGTGGGGAGTCAGCCCCAGCATTTT
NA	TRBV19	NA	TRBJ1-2	CASSPPGVNYGYTF	TGTGCCAGTAGTCCACCTGGCGTTAACTATGGCTACACCTTC
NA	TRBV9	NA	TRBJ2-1	CASSIIDGHEADEQFF	TGTGCCAGCAGCATCATCGACGGACATGAAGCGGATGAGCAGTTCTTC
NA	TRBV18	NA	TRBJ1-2	CASSHTEIYGYTF	TGTGCCAGCTCACACACAGAAATCTATGGCTACACCTTC
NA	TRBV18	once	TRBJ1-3	CASSPFSAGIVSGNTIYF	TGTGCCAGCTCACCGTTTTCGGCAGGGATAGTTTCTGGAAACACCATATATTTT
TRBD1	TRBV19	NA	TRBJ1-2	CASSWTGKENYGYTF	TGTGCCAGTAGTTGGACAGGGAAAGAAAACTATGGCTACACCTTC
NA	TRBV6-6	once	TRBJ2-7	CASSMDISYEQYF	TGTGCCAGCAGCATGGACATATCCTACGAGCAGTACTTC
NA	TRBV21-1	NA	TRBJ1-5	CASSAHGTGGYCNQPQHF	TGTGCCAGCAGCGCTCACGGGACAGGGGGCTATTGCAATCAGCCCCAGCATTTT
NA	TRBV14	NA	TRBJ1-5	CASSQRVDQPQHF	TGTGCCAGCAGCCAAAGGGTCGATCAGCCCCAGCATTTT
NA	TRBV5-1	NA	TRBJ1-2	CASSLPYGGYTF	TGCGCCAGCAGCTTGCCCTATGGCGGCTACACCTTC
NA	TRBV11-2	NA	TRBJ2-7	CASSLWRAPQTYEQYF	TGTGCCAGCAGCTTATGGCGGGCACCCCAAACCTACGAGCAGTACTTC
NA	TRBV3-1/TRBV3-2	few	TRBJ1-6	CASSPQGLSSYNSPLHF	TGTGCCAGCAGCCCTCAGGGCCTCAGCTCCTATAATTCACCCCTCCACTTT